Sequencing of this T cell receptor (beta chain) was carried out in a study of human T cells and chemical hapten exposure. The length of the CDR3 is 14 residues. V lost 4 bases, J lost 4 bases, and 7 bases stayed unmatched. Germline V lookup: CDR1 SGHNT, CDR2 YYREEE (reference sequence). The table lists this clonotype with many counts. Time point denoted: patch test 1, 2 weeks after DPC sensitization. Sample treatment: therapeutic diphenylcyclopropenone sensitization with weekly scalp DPC. People who gave samples had alopecia, were 18 to 70 years old, and were suitable for DPC. The starting material, unfractionated whole blood, was used for total RNA extraction. In the library, unique molecular identifiers were attached to individual cDNA molecules. TCRdb reprocessed the RACE reads via MiXCR and lists one record per CDR3 protein. The sample lists tens of thousands of distinct CDR3 sequences, around 9.5% occurring once.

This receptor was taken from a woman in her thirties or forties with alopecia areata. Some clones in this sample may be carry-over from other donors' samples. The gene calls are TRBV5-4 and TRBJ1-2; 7 bases are a match to TRBD1. The starting material was whole blood, obtained in connection with sensitization to the hapten diphenylcyclopropenone (DPC). CDR3 in DNA: TGTGCCAGCAGCCTTCAGGGGACAGTCTATGGCTACACCTTC. Translation: CASSLQGTVYGYTF.